What follows are 15 T cell receptor beta chains derived from one specimen sequenced in a study of blood T cell repertoires in COVID-19. Generated by immunoSEQ multiplex PCR, the TCRdb table keeps only in-frame clones and is missing some. The sample has some 450,000 clones; 88% are singletons. Sequencing was done on a sample of peripheral blood. The receptors derive from a woman aged 45 to 65 with COVID-19, enrolled during active disease.

This clone appeared a single time. V is TRBV28 and J is TRBJ2-3, with D perhaps TRBD1 (5 bases). CDR1 is MDHEN and CDR2 is SYDVKM in the germline V gene. V dropped 6 bases and J dropped 0 bases, with 22 bases sitting between them. This CDR3 comprises 18 residues. In nucleotides, the CDR3 is TGTGCCAGCAGCGCCTGGGGCAGCTCTTCCTCTAGCACAGATACGCAGTATTTT. Its translation: CASSAWGSSSSSTDTQYF.

To note about this clone: Other DNA sequences within the sample encode an identical CDR3. CDR3: CASSLTGGNNQPQHF. The CDR3 region has the DNA TGCGCCAGCAGCTTGACAGGGGGCAACAATCAGCCCCAGCATTTT. The chain combines TRBV5-1 with TRBJ1-5, with 9 bases aligning to TRBD1. CDR1 SGHRS and CDR2 YFSETQ come from the germline V gene. This CDR3 has 15 amino acids. The trim removed 1 base at V and 3 bases at J, leaving 2 bases unmatched.

This chain joins TRBV14 and TRBJ1-4, with 7 bases identical to TRBD1. The ends lost 6 bases at V and 4 bases at J; junction bases unmatched: 8. Germline V gene data show CDR1 as SGHDN and CDR2 as FVKESK. This CDR3 contains 15 residues. This CDR3 is CASSLRTGYNEKLFF. CDR3 sequence (DNA): TGTGCCAGCAGTCTGAGGACAGGCTATAATGAAAAACTGTTTTTT.

The chain recombines TRBV24-1 with TRBJ2-1, with D unresolved. The CDR3 is 13 amino acids. CDR1 is KGHDR, CDR2 SFDVKD, per germline. V dropped 10 bases and J dropped 1 base, with 10 bases sitting between them. CDR3: CATHLESYNEQFF. In DNA form, the CDR3 reads TGTGCCACGCACCTCGAGTCCTACAATGAGCAGTTCTTC.

This sequence joins TRBV9 and TRBJ2-7, with D tentatively TRBD2 (5 bases). The germline V and J ends were trimmed by 4 bases and 3 bases, with 14 bases remaining between them. CDR1 SGDLS and CDR2 YYNGEE come from the germline V gene. The CDR3 is 14 residues long. CDR3 sequence reads: CASSPSGYIYEQYF. The CDR3, as DNA: TGTGCCAGCAGCCCCTCGGGGTATATCTACGAGCAGTACTTC.

The chain uses TRBV6-6 and TRBJ1-5; D may be TRBD1 (6 bases). The CDR3 runs to 14 residues. V was trimmed by 7 bases and J by 6 bases, leaving 16 bases between them. Per the germline V gene, CDR1 is MNHNY and CDR2 is SVGAGI (reference sequence). This CDR3 reads CASTPGGGGQPQHF. Written as DNA, the CDR3 is TGTGCCAGCACCCCGGGGGGGGGCGGTCAGCCCCAGCATTTT.

This sequence joins TRBV18 and TRBJ2-3; 7 nucleotides match TRBD2. With 4 bases clipped from V and 6 bases from J, the junction kept 13 bases outside the gene matches. The CDR3 extends over 16 amino acids. From germline, CDR1 is KGHSH and CDR2 LQKENI. The DNA of the CDR3 is TGTGCCAGCTCACTCCTCCCCACTAGCGCGGGGGATACGCAGTATTTT. Translating it yields CASSLLPTSAGDTQYF. The full variable domain, its missing parts supplied by reference TRBV18 and TRBJ2-3, is NAGVMQNPRHLVRRRGQEARLRCSPMKGHSHVYWYRQLPEEGLKFMVYLQKENIIDESGMPKERFSAEFPKEGPSILRIQQVVRGDSAAYFCASSLLPTSAGDTQYFGPGTRLTVL.

J is TRBJ1-6 and V is TRBV11-1; D is ambiguous. Deletions cut 5 bases from V and 6 bases from J, with 11 bases between. Per the germline V gene, CDR1 is SGHAT and CDR2 is FQDESV (reference sequence). This CDR3 contains 14 residues. CDR3 region: CASSLTGGNSPLHF. The CDR3, as DNA: TGTGCCAGCAGCCTGACCGGAGGTAATTCACCCCTCCACTTT.

The chain recombines TRBV6-1 with TRBJ2-7; a weak D match, TRBD2 (6 bases). CDR3 size: 15 residues. Trimming removed 2 bases from V and 0 bases from J, with 11 bases in between. CDR1 MNHNS and CDR2 SASEGT come from the germline V gene. The CDR3 loop reads CASSEWAGSSYEQYF. The CDR3 DNA reads as TGTGCCAGCAGTGAATGGGCGGGGAGCTCCTACGAGCAGTACTTC.

The chain carries TRBV28 and TRBJ2-7, with D perhaps matching TRBD2 (6 bases). The CDR3 loop spans 15 amino acids. The V end was cut by 3 bases, the J end by 0 bases, with 12 bases between. Germline V gene lookup returns CDR1 MDHEN and CDR2 SYDVKM. CDR3 sequence reads: CASSLASASSYEQYF. The CDR3 DNA reads as TGTGCCAGCAGTTTGGCTAGCGCGAGCTCCTACGAGCAGTACTTC. The full variable domain, in which reference TRBV28 and TRBJ2-7 provide the parts outside the CDR3, is DVKVTQSSRYLVKRTGEKVFLECVQDMDHENMFWYRQDPGLGLRLIYFSYDVKMKEKGDIPEGYSVSREKKERFSLILESASTNQTSMYLCASSLASASSYEQYFGPGTRLTVT.

The genes are TRBV5-6 and TRBJ1-1; 7 bases fit TRBD1. The J segment lost 1 base and the V segment lost 4 bases, leaving 7 bases of the junction unmatched. This CDR3 spans 15 amino acids. From germline, CDR1 is SGHDT and CDR2 YYEEEE. Here the CDR3 reads CASSLIRQGNTEAFF. CDR3 nucleotide sequence: TGTGCCAGCAGCCTCATACGACAGGGGAACACTGAAGCTTTCTTT.

The gene calls are TRBV9 and TRBJ1-3; D might be TRBD1 (6 bases). CDR1 is SGDLS and CDR2 is YYNGEE in the germline V gene. Deletions cut 5 bases from V and 1 base from J, with 13 bases between. This CDR3 has 15 amino acids. The CDR3 nucleotides are TGTGCCAGCAGTCTGACAGGCGATTCTGGAAACACCATATATTTT. Amino acids: CASSLTGDSGNTIYF.

The chain carries TRBV6-1 and TRBJ2-7, with a possible D match to TRBD2 (6 bases). CDR1 and CDR2 (germline): MNHNS, SASEGT. V was pared by 2 bases and J by 1 base, with 15 bases between. The length of the CDR3 is 16 residues. CDR3 sequence (DNA): TGTGCCAGCAGTGAAAACTGGTCAGGGACTTCCTACGAGCAGTACTTC. Translating it yields CASSENWSGTSYEQYF.

This clone appeared once. V is TRBV19 and J is TRBJ2-3; 7 bases are shared with TRBD2. In germline, CDR1 is LNHDA, CDR2 SQIVND (reference sequence). V was pared by 6 bases and J by 2 bases, with 8 bases of the junction left unmatched. This CDR3 contains 15 residues. The CDR3 sequence: CASSATSAATDTQYF. In nucleotides, the CDR3 is TGTGCCAGTAGCGCAACTAGCGCCGCCACAGATACGCAGTATTTT.

About this clone itself: This sample also contains other DNA sequences that code for the same CDR3. The V call is TRBV27, the J call TRBJ2-7, with TRBD1 identical over 11 bases. Losses at the gene ends were 5 bases for V and 6 bases for J; bases not matched to a gene: 3. The germline gives CDR1 MNHEY, CDR2 SMNVEV (reference sequence). The CDR3 is 13 amino acids. CDR3 amino acids: CASSPGTGGEQYF. DNA for the CDR3: TGTGCCAGCAGTCCCGGGACAGGGGGCGAGCAGTACTTC.